This T cell receptor beta chain appears in the sequencing data of a study of T cell repertoires in cytomegalovirus infection. Study information: Public TCR beta signatures indicated both CMV infection and matching HLA type. Study-level points and caveats: Pooled public TCR beta family frequency picked out CMV carriers with the relevant HLA. In two of eight donors, the top clonotype was HLA-C-restricted CMV-specific.

Turning to this clonotype: Its target is not known. A much bigger clone sits one base away, suggesting this may be a read error.

TCRdb called the reads again in MiXCR, with one record for every CDR3 protein. The sample carries over 100,000 distinct CDR3 sequences, 16% recorded once. The source of this sequence is a human donor in good health (CMV status not recorded). Some clones in this sample may be carry-over from other donors' samples. Sequencing was carried out using PBMCs.

The CDR3 region is CASSFQGINTEAFF. CDR3 bases: TGTGCCAGCAGCTTCCAGGGAATTAACACTGAAGCTTTCTTT. This chain links TRBV7-2 with TRBJ1-1, with D tentatively TRBD1 (5 bases). V lost 3 bases to trimming and J lost 2 bases, with 10 bases between them. From germline, CDR1 is SGHTA and CDR2 FQGNSA. This CDR3 contains 14 residues.